These 29 T cell receptor beta chains came from one sample sequenced in a study of vaccination and CD4 T cells after COVID-19. Time point defined: late sampling 161 to 241 days after vaccination in a few convalescent patients. The treatment: roughly 11-day PBMC culture with coronavirus spike peptide pools or control peptides (ViraFEST assay). These receptors' antigens are unknown. At the Johns Hopkins FTIC core, DNA taken from cultured CD4+ T cells was sequenced by way of the Oncomine TCR Beta short-read assay. One entry per CDR3 protein, called by TCRdb with MiXCR from the PCR reads. The repertoire holds 25,000 to 30,000 distinct CDR3 sequences, around two fifths seen once, with more than 4.5% in the top ten. The sample was CD4+ T cells from blood, cultured in vitro, taken about 7 months after SARS-CoV-2 vaccination. These receptors all come from a human donor who had recovered from COVID-19.

The rearrangement links TRBV5-1 to TRBJ1-2; D might be TRBD1 (6 bases). The germline V gene has CDR1 SGHRS and CDR2 YFSETQ. This CDR3 comprises 14 residues. V was cut by 4 bases and J by 3 bases, with 13 bases left in between. In DNA form, the CDR3 reads TGCGCCAGCAGCCCCAGGGGCATCGACTATGGCTACACCTTC. Its protein product is CASSPRGIDYGYTF.

The J gene is TRBJ1-1, the V gene TRBV28, with D unresolved. This CDR3 comprises 10 residues. CDR1 is MDHEN and CDR2 is SYDVKM in the germline V gene. V lost 8 bases and J 6 bases, leaving 7 bases between the germline ends. CDR3 sequence: CASRGAEAFF. In DNA, the CDR3 is TGTGCCAGCCGCGGCGCTGAAGCTTTCTTT.

This chain joins TRBV10-3 and TRBJ2-5; the match to TRBD2 covers 8 bases. The CDR3 covers 16 residues. Trimming removed 6 bases from V and 2 bases from J; junction bases left unmatched: 11. Germline loops: CDR1 ENHRY, CDR2 SYGVKD. The CDR3: CAISPSAGDEQETQYF. As DNA, the CDR3 is TGTGCCATCAGCCCGTCAGCGGGAGACGAACAAGAGACCCAGTACTTC.

The gene calls are TRBV7-9 and TRBJ1-2, with D perhaps TRBD1 (6 bases). The CDR3 contains 15 residues. CDR1 is SEHNR, CDR2 FQNEAQ, per germline (reference sequence). V was pared by 1 base and J by 6 bases, with 15 bases between. The CDR3 DNA sequence: TGTGCCAGCAGCTTAGTACAGGCAGGGGTACATGGCTACACCTTC. This codes for CASSLVQAGVHGYTF. Full variable domain (outside the CDR3, taken from reference TRBV7-9 and TRBJ1-2): DTGVSQNPRHKITKRGQNVTFRCDPISEHNRLYWYRQTLGQGPEFLTYFQNEAQLEKSRLLSDRFSAERPKGSFSTLEIQRTEQGDSAMYLCASSLVQAGVHGYTFGSGTRLTVV.

The gene calls are TRBV7-2 and TRBJ1-5, with D possibly TRBD1 on 6 matching bases. The CDR3 length is 14 residues. With 2 bases removed from V and 6 bases from J, the gap between germline ends came to 11 bases. Germline CDR1 is SGHTA and CDR2 is FQGNSA. The CDR3 is CASSLMGARQPQHF. DNA for the CDR3: TGTGCCAGCAGCTTAATGGGGGCGCGTCAGCCCCAGCATTTT.

This clonotype was detected only a few times. The CDR3 coding sequence is TGTGCCAGCAGTGGTAGCGGGAGAGTCCAAGAGACCCAGTACTTC. It specifies CASSGSGRVQETQYF. The V gene is TRBV6-1, the J gene TRBJ2-5; 9 nucleotides align to TRBD2. In germline, CDR1 is MNHNS, CDR2 SASEGT. Trimming at V came to 4 bases and at J to 1 base, leaving 4 bases not matched to a gene. CDR3 length: 15 residues.

The chain is built from TRBV7-9 and TRBJ2-1; 9 bases match TRBD2. Looked up from germline, CDR1 is SEHNR and CDR2 is FQNEAQ (reference sequence). This CDR3 spans 18 amino acids. V was clipped by 5 bases and J by 8 bases; unmatched bases: 19. The DNA of the CDR3 is TGTGCCAGCAGCACAACCGGGACTAGCTGGTCCATTGGCGATGAGCAGTTCTTC. Translated: CASSTTGTSWSIGDEQFF.

By share of the sample, this clonotype is medium-sized. The V and J genes are TRBV11-3 and TRBJ2-5; perhaps TRBD2 as D (5 bases). This CDR3 is built from 13 residues. Germline values: CDR1 SGHNT, CDR2 YENEEA. V was cut by 4 bases and J by 7 bases, with 13 bases left in between. The CDR3 DNA sequence: TGTGCCAGCAGCTCCTGGACTTTCGGGACCCAGTACTTC. This codes for CASSSWTFGTQYF.

Only a few counts were recorded for this clonotype. This chain joins TRBV2 and TRBJ1-6; no clear D. The CDR3 loop spans 12 amino acids. With 1 base removed from V and 10 bases from J, the gap between germline ends came to 5 bases. Germline loops: CDR1 SNHLY, CDR2 FYNNEI. The CDR3 DNA reads as TGTGCCAGCAGTGAAGAGATCTCACCCCTCCACTTT. Translating gives CASSEEISPLHF.

The chain uses TRBV20-1 and TRBJ2-2; D is perhaps TRBD1 (6 bases). This CDR3 is 13 amino acids long. The germline V gene encodes CDR1 DFQATT and CDR2 SNEGSKA (reference sequence). Trimming removed 0 bases at V and 6 bases at J, with 8 bases between. CDR3 nucleotide sequence: TGCAGTGCTAGAGATTGGACAGCCGGGGAGCTGTTTTTT. Translated: CSARDWTAGELFF.

This chain links TRBV20-1 with TRBJ1-1, with a tentative D call TRBD1 (6 bases). Germline loops: CDR1 DFQATT, CDR2 SNEGSKA (reference sequence). CDR3 length equals 14 residues. V lost 5 bases to trimming and J lost 6 bases, with 19 bases between them. For the CDR3, the DNA is TGCAGTGCTCTCGGTCAGGGGAGTCCCGCTGAAGCTTTCTTT. Protein sequence: CSALGQGSPAEAFF.

This clonotype was picked up a small number of times. The CDR3 DNA is TGTGCCAGCAGTGAACGGGGGGCCACCACAGATACGCAGTATTTT. Protein: CASSERGATTDTQYF. This sequence joins TRBV6-1 and TRBJ2-3, with D tentatively TRBD2 (7 bases). V lost 2 bases to trimming and J lost 2 bases, with 11 bases between them. Germline V gene sequence: CDR1 MNHNS, CDR2 SASEGT. The CDR3 is 15 amino acids.

This chain connects TRBV10-3 to TRBJ2-3, with TRBD2 identical over 9 bases. Looked up from germline, CDR1 is ENHRY and CDR2 is SYGVKD. V lost 6 bases and J lost 4; bases outside the gene matches: 11. The CDR3 sequence is 16 residues long. The CDR3 loop is CAISSMREGGADTQYF. DNA for the CDR3: TGTGCCATCAGCAGCATGCGGGAGGGCGGGGCAGATACGCAGTATTTT.

A few counts support this clonotype. The chain recombines TRBV7-9 with TRBJ2-7, with no clear D. There are 12 residues in the CDR3. V lost 5 bases to trimming and J lost 0 bases, with 5 bases between them. CDR1 SEHNR and CDR2 FQNEAQ come from the germline V gene (reference sequence). The DNA of the CDR3 is TGTGCCAGCAGCGTTTCCTCCTACGAGCAGTACTTC. Protein sequence: CASSVSSYEQYF. Full variable domain (remainder filled in from reference TRBV7-9 and TRBJ2-7): DTGVSQNPRHKITKRGQNVTFRCDPISEHNRLYWYRQTLGQGPEFLTYFQNEAQLEKSRLLSDRFSAERPKGSFSTLEIQRTEQGDSAMYLCASSVSSYEQYFGPGTRLTVT.

This clonotype was picked up a small number of times. The rearrangement joins TRBV7-9 to TRBJ1-2; 7 bases are a match to TRBD1. Trimming cost V 4 bases and J 4 bases; bases outside gene matches: 0. This CDR3 spans 12 amino acids. Germline loops: CDR1 SEHNR, CDR2 FQNEAQ (reference sequence). The CDR3: CASSWDSYGYTF. CDR3 nucleotide sequence: TGTGCCAGCAGCTGGGACAGCTATGGCTACACCTTC.

The chain carries TRBV28 and TRBJ2-7; 9 nucleotides agree with TRBD2. With V trimmed by 2 bases and J by 4 bases, 12 bases remained unmatched. There are 17 residues in the CDR3. Germline V gene data show CDR1 as MDHEN and CDR2 as SYDVKM. The CDR3 region is CASSLPPLREGRYEQYF. CDR3 sequence (DNA): TGTGCCAGCAGTTTACCCCCTTTGCGGGAGGGCCGTTACGAGCAGTACTTC.

A few counts support this clonotype. The chain is built from TRBV6-1 and TRBJ2-5; D is unclear. Deletions cut 3 bases from V and 4 bases from J, with 9 bases between. The CDR3 totals 13 residues. CDR1 and CDR2 from the germline V gene are MNHNS and SASEGT. DNA for the CDR3: TGTGCCAGCAGTGACACAGAGCGAGAGACCCAGTACTTC. Translated, it gives CASSDTERETQYF.

This clonotype was counted between two and nine times. The gene calls are TRBV28 and TRBJ1-2; D possibly corresponds to TRBD1 (6 bases). This CDR3 is built from 16 residues. The germline CDR1 and CDR2 sequences are MDHEN and SYDVKM. V gave up 5 bases and J gave up 4 bases, with 20 bases separating them. The CDR3 DNA is TGTGCCAGCAGTGTCTCGCACAGGGTCGTCGGCTATGGCTACACCTTC. Protein product: CASSVSHRVVGYGYTF.

This clonotype was detected only once. The chain employs TRBV7-2 and TRBJ2-4; no clear D. V was cut by 5 bases and J by 1 base, with 12 bases left in between. This CDR3 spans 15 amino acids. CDR1 SGHTA and CDR2 FQGNSA come from the germline V gene. CDR3 DNA: TGTGCCAGCAGCCGTAGCAGGCTCGCCAAAAACATTCAGTACTTC. Encoded protein: CASSRSRLAKNIQYF.

This clonotype was counted between two and nine times. The chain joins TRBV28 to TRBJ2-6; D is undetermined. The CDR3 has 13 residues. Germline V gene data show CDR1 as MDHEN and CDR2 as SYDVKM. V was clipped by 5 bases and J by 0 bases, with 2 bases between them. The chain's CDR3 is CASSTSGANVLTF. The CDR3 bases are TGTGCCAGCAGTACCTCTGGGGCCAACGTCCTGACTTTC. The full variable domain, its missing parts supplied by reference TRBV28 and TRBJ2-6, is DVKVTQSSRYLVKRTGEKVFLECVQDMDHENMFWYRQDPGLGLRLIYFSYDVKMKEKGDIPEGYSVSREKKERFSLILESASTNQTSMYLCASSTSGANVLTFGAGSRLTVL.

The rearrangement uses TRBV6-5 and TRBJ2-1, with TRBD2 identical over 9 bases. This CDR3 contains 16 residues. Germline loops: CDR1 MNHEY, CDR2 SVGAGI. V shed 0 bases and J 7 bases; nucleotides not matched to a gene: 7. The CDR3 here is CASSYSAAGGVNEQFF. Written as DNA, the CDR3 is TGTGCCAGCAGTTACTCGGCAGCGGGAGGTGTGAATGAGCAGTTCTTC.

This clonotype appeared a few times. The junction shows a germline mismatch at one end, possibly a read error. The chain couples TRBV28 to TRBJ1-2; D not resolved. The CDR3 is 12 residues long. Looked up from germline, CDR1 is MDHEN and CDR2 is SYDVKM. CDR3 region: CASSLKSRITSF. CDR3 DNA: TGTGCCAGCAGTTTGAAGTCCCGGATCACGTCCTTC.

The chain employs TRBV12-3 or TRBV12-4 and TRBJ1-5; 8 positions match TRBD1. CDR3 length equals 14 residues. Trimming cost V 4 bases and J 7 bases; bases outside gene matches: 6. The CDR3 region has the DNA TGTGCCAGCAGTTCGACAGGGGCGGGCCAGCCCCAGCATTTT. Protein: CASSSTGAGQPQHF.

This sequence joins TRBV7-2 and TRBJ2-7; a possible D gene is TRBD1 (5 bases). CDR3 length: 15 amino acids. Germline lookup yields CDR1 SGHTA and CDR2 FQGNSA. Trimming removed 4 bases from V and 0 bases from J, with 13 bases in between. The CDR3 is CASSYGQGSSYEQYF. CDR3 sequence (DNA): TGTGCCAGCAGCTACGGGCAGGGCTCCTCCTACGAGCAGTACTTC.

This sequence joins TRBV20-1 and TRBJ1-1; no firm D call. The CDR3 length is 12 residues. Germline CDR1 and CDR2: DFQATT and SNEGSKA (reference sequence). Trimming left V 3 bases short and J 1 base short, with 6 bases between. CDR3 DNA sequence: TGCAGTGCTAGCAGGCCGAACACTGAAGCTTTCTTT. It specifies CSASRPNTEAFF.

This clonotype was seen more than once but under ten times. This rearrangement joins TRBV27 to TRBJ1-6, with D perhaps matching TRBD1 (6 bases). The CDR3 consists of 15 residues. CDR1 is MNHEY, CDR2 SMNVEV, per germline (reference sequence). V was clipped by 7 bases and J by 5 bases, with 15 bases between them. The CDR3 is CASTLRRQDNSPLHF. CDR3 bases: TGTGCCAGCACCCTTAGGCGACAGGATAATTCACCCCTCCACTTT.

V is TRBV6-2 or TRBV6-3 and J is TRBJ2-3; 8 nucleotides align to TRBD2. Germline V lookup: CDR1 MNHEY, CDR2 SVGEGT. The CDR3 contains 15 residues. Germline trimming cut 4 bases from V and 5 bases from J; bases unmatched to any gene: 8. The CDR3 loop is CASSSVAGGGDTQYF. In nucleotides, the CDR3 is TGTGCCAGCAGTTCTGTCGCGGGAGGAGGAGATACGCAGTATTTT.

This clonotype was picked up one time. This chain connects TRBV19 to TRBJ2-1; D is perhaps TRBD1 (6 bases). Trimming pared 6 bases from V and 1 base from J, leaving 16 bases between. The CDR3 is 16 residues long. Germline V gene data show CDR1 as LNHDA and CDR2 as SQIVND (reference sequence). The CDR3 sequence is CASRAQGRGSYNEQFF. Written as DNA, the CDR3 is TGTGCCAGTAGAGCACAGGGTAGAGGGTCCTACAATGAGCAGTTCTTC. Based on the CDR3 plus reference TRBV19 and TRBJ2-1, the full variable domain is DGGITQSPKYLFRKEGQNVTLSCEQNLNHDAMYWYRQDPGQGLRLIYYSQIVNDFQKGDIAEGYSVSREKKESFPLTVTSAQKNPTAFYLCASRAQGRGSYNEQFFGPGTRLTVL.

The V call is TRBV6-5, the J call TRBJ2-1, with 10 bases identical to TRBD2. The CDR3 totals 16 residues. V lost 4 bases, J lost 8 bases, and 11 bases stayed unmatched. The germline V gene encodes CDR1 MNHEY and CDR2 SVGAGI. As DNA, the CDR3 is TGTGCCAGCAGTTCGGCTAGCGGGAGTTTCGTGGATGAGCAGTTCTTC. As protein: CASSSASGSFVDEQFF.